The 24 T cell receptor beta chains presented below share a single source sample, sequenced in a study of PD-1 blockade in classical Hodgkin lymphoma. Sequencing was performed with immunoSEQ multiplex PCR; in TCRdb, only in-frame clones are kept and a portion is missing. The sample shows about 100,000 clones, approximately 90% of them seen only once. There was relapse after autologous stem cell transplantation in every patient, and there was variation in brentuximab vedotin exposure. Sequencing was performed on peripheral blood mononuclear cells (PBMCs), taken before the second cycle of nivolumab. Every receptor here comes from a human donor with classical Hodgkin lymphoma.

This rearrangement joins TRBV28 to TRBJ2-4; 7 bases agree with TRBD1. J lost 1 base, V lost 1 base, and 4 bases had no gene match. Germline CDR1 is MDHEN and CDR2 is SYDVKM. CDR3 size: 16 residues. The CDR3 spells CASSLYEGAAKNIQYF. The CDR3 DNA follows: TGTGCCAGCAGTTTATATGAGGGGGCTGCCAAAAACATTCAGTACTTC.

The chain employs TRBV6-1 and TRBJ1-1; 7 nucleotides agree with TRBD1. CDR3 length equals 14 residues. V shed 5 bases, J shed 1 base, and the junction held 4 bases outside the gene matches. The germline CDR1 and CDR2 sequences are MNHNS and SASEGT. The CDR3 DNA sequence: TGTGCCAGCAGTAGACAGGGTAAGAACACTGAAGCTTTCTTT. Translated: CASSRQGKNTEAFF.

The chain combines TRBV5-6 with TRBJ1-1; D is unresolved. This CDR3 contains 15 residues. The germline V and J ends were trimmed by 2 bases and 0 bases, with 11 bases remaining between them. CDR1 is SGHDT, CDR2 YYEEEE, per germline. The CDR3 DNA follows: TGTGCCAGCAGCTTTTCGACTGTCATGAACACTGAAGCTTTCTTT. Amino acids: CASSFSTVMNTEAFF.

J is TRBJ1-6 and V is TRBV7-8; D is unresolved. The CDR3 totals 15 residues. Between the trimmed V and J ends, which lost 4 bases and 9 bases, there was a span of 16 bases. Germline V CDR1 and CDR2: SGHVS, FQNEAQ. The CDR3 bases are TGTGCCAGCAGCTCAAGAGAGGGCGCGGGTTCACCCCTCCACTTT. This encodes CASSSREGAGSPLHF.

The rearrangement joins TRBV10-3 to TRBJ2-6, with D unclear. There are 13 residues in the CDR3. Germline V CDR1 and CDR2: ENHRY, SYGVKD. Trimming removed 6 bases at V and 1 base at J, with 4 bases between. The CDR3 loop is CAIRGSGANVLTF. The CDR3 region has the DNA TGTGCCATCAGAGGTTCTGGGGCCAACGTCCTGACTTTC.

V and J are TRBV27 and TRBJ1-1; 8 bases are a match to TRBD1. The CDR3 is 17 amino acids. V gave up 2 bases and J gave up 5 bases; unmatched junction bases: 13. Germline V gene sequence: CDR1 MNHEY, CDR2 SMNVEV (reference sequence). CDR3 protein: CASSLVRQGARSTEAFF. DNA of the CDR3: TGTGCCAGCAGTTTAGTCAGGCAGGGGGCGCGCAGTACTGAAGCTTTCTTT.

V is TRBV9 and J is TRBJ2-6, with D unclear. This CDR3 comprises 16 residues. Trimming took 0 bases from V and 0 from J, leaving 7 bases between them. Per the germline V gene, CDR1 is SGDLS and CDR2 is YYNGEE. The CDR3, as DNA: TGTGCCAGCAGCGTAGTATGGGCCTCTGGGGCCAACGTCCTGACTTTC. Translated, it gives CASSVVWASGANVLTF.

This rearrangement joins TRBV6-5 to TRBJ2-5; TRBD1 matches at 8 bases. The DNA end favors TRBJ2-7, so the J call may be wrong. Germline CDR1 and CDR2: MNHEY and SVGAGI. The CDR3 runs 14 residues. Here the CDR3 DNA reads TGTGCCAGCAGGACTCAGGGGGCCCCTGGCGAGCAGTACTTC. Encoded protein: CASRTQGAPGEQYF.

The chain carries TRBV5-6 and TRBJ2-5; D might be TRBD1 or TRBD2, each matching 5 bases. V was clipped by 0 bases and J by 4 bases, with 10 bases between them. There are 14 residues in the CDR3. The V gene's germline CDR1 is SGHDT and CDR2 YYEEEE. CDR3 sequence: CASSLGGWSETQYF. In nucleotides, the CDR3 is TGTGCCAGCAGCTTGGGGGGGTGGTCAGAGACCCAGTACTTC.

As regards this clone: The sample has other DNA sequences that encode this CDR3 too. The chain combines TRBV5-8 with TRBJ1-6; D not resolved. V gave up 2 bases and J gave up 0 bases, with 6 bases separating them. Germline CDR1 reads SGHTS; CDR2 reads YDEGEE. The CDR3 is made up of 15 amino acids. In DNA, the CDR3 is TGTGCCAGCAGCTTCCTAGCCTCCTATAATTCACCCCTCCACTTT. It specifies CASSFLASYNSPLHF.

The CDR3 DNA reads TGCGCCAGCAGCCAAGCGTCTAAACCGCGGAATTCACCCCTCCACTTT. Its translation is CASSQASKPRNSPLHF. The chain joins TRBV4-3 to TRBJ1-6; D gene unclear. V was clipped by 1 base and J by 7 bases, with 14 bases between them. The CDR3 length is 16 residues. The germline gives CDR1 LGHNA, CDR2 YSLEER.

This clone has just one count. The chain links TRBV27 to TRBJ1-2; 7 positions agree with TRBD1. Germline CDR1 reads MNHEY; CDR2 reads SMNVEV (reference sequence). This CDR3 comprises 14 residues. Trimming removed 6 bases from V and 0 bases from J; junction bases left unmatched: 4. CDR3 bases: TGTGCCAGCAGGACAGGGTTTGCTAACTATGGCTACACCTTC. Protein: CASRTGFANYGYTF.

The V gene is TRBV7-8, the J gene TRBJ1-1; tentative D call: TRBD1 (6 bases). The CDR3 runs to 14 residues. Per germline, CDR1 SGHVS and CDR2 FQNEAQ. The V and J ends lost 3 bases and 4 bases respectively, with 12 bases between them. The CDR3 nucleotides are TGTGCCAGCAGCTTTTCCAGGGGAAGCACTGAAGCTTTCTTT. This translates into CASSFSRGSTEAFF.

This clone appeared a single time. The rearrangement links TRBV27 to TRBJ2-3; 10 positions match TRBD1. The CDR3 spans 12 residues. In germline, CDR1 is MNHEY, CDR2 SMNVEV (reference sequence). V shed 2 bases, J shed 14 bases, and the junction held 4 bases outside the gene matches. CDR3: CASSLTGTGVYF. In nucleotides, the CDR3 is TGTGCCAGCAGTTTAACCGGGACAGGGGTGTATTTT.

This clone was observed a single time. The CDR3 DNA sequence: TGCAGTGTGGACAGAAACTACGAGCAGTACTTC. The encoded protein is CSVDRNYEQYF. The chain recombines TRBV20-1 with TRBJ2-7, with D possibly matching TRBD1 (6 bases). Trimming removed 7 bases at V and 3 bases at J, with 10 bases between. CDR3 length: 11 amino acids. Germline assignment: CDR1 DFQATT and CDR2 SNEGSKA (reference sequence).

This chain uses TRBV5-1 with TRBJ1-4; D not resolved. CDR3 length: 13 amino acids. V was clipped by 5 bases and J by 5 bases, with 10 bases between them. Germline assignment: CDR1 SGHRS and CDR2 YFSETQ. In DNA, the CDR3 is TGCGCCAGCAGGCAAGGAGCAAATGAAAAACTGTTTTTT. Its translation is CASRQGANEKLFF.

The chain recombines TRBV6-1 with TRBJ1-4, with D possibly matching TRBD1 (5 bases). The ends were cut back, 6 bases at V and 1 base at J, with 9 bases in the middle. In germline, CDR1 is MNHNS, CDR2 SASEGT. The CDR3 has 14 residues. CDR3 nucleotides: TGTGCCAGCAGGGAGAGGGGAACTAATGAAAAACTGTTTTTT. It specifies CASRERGTNEKLFF.

The V and J genes are TRBV7-7 and TRBJ2-1; TRBD1 is a possible D gene (6 bases). Germline V gene sequence: CDR1 SSHAT, CDR2 FNYEAQ (reference sequence). CDR3 length: 12 amino acids. V lost 7 bases to trimming and J lost 5 bases, with 9 bases between them. In DNA form, the CDR3 reads TGTGCCAGCACCGGGGACAACAATGAGCAGTTCTTC. It specifies CASTGDNNEQFF.

The gene calls are TRBV10-3 and TRBJ1-3; TRBD1 is a possible D gene (5 bases). The CDR3 is 17 amino acids. CDR1 and CDR2 (germline): ENHRY, SYGVKD. V was shortened by 0 bases and J by 4 bases, with 16 bases between the two germline ends. CDR3: CAISESRLAGIGNTIYF. CDR3 sequence (DNA): TGTGCCATCAGTGAGTCGAGGTTGGCAGGGATCGGAAACACCATATATTTT.

The V gene is TRBV6-4, the J gene TRBJ2-1; maybe TRBD2 (6 bases). V lost 2 bases to trimming and J lost 4 bases, with 9 bases between them. This CDR3 contains 14 residues. Looked up from germline, CDR1 is MRHNA and CDR2 is SNTAGT. The CDR3 nucleotides are TGTGCCAGCAGTGACGCGGGGCTGTACAATGAGCAGTTCTTC. Translating gives CASSDAGLYNEQFF.

J is TRBJ1-3 and V is TRBV7-2; no reliable D call. V was shortened by 7 bases and J by 0 bases, with 19 bases between the two germline ends. Germline lookup yields CDR1 SGHTA and CDR2 FQGNSA. The CDR3 runs 17 residues. The CDR3 DNA is TGTGCCAGCACCAACCTCCGGGATTATCTCTCTGGAAACACCATATATTTT. Translating it yields CASTNLRDYLSGNTIYF.

V usage is TRBV7-9 and J usage is TRBJ2-7; D possibly uses TRBD1 or TRBD2 (5 bases each). The V end lost 4 bases, the J end lost 3 bases, and 13 bases lay between the germline ends. Germline V gene lookup returns CDR1 SEHNR and CDR2 FQNEAQ (reference sequence). This CDR3 spans 14 amino acids. The chain's CDR3 is CASSSPGTIYEQYF. CDR3 coding DNA: TGTGCCAGCAGCTCCCCCGGGACCATCTACGAGCAGTACTTC.

The chain uses TRBV21-1 and TRBJ1-2; the D segment call TRBD1 is taken from the table without a DNA check. TRBV21-1 is a known pseudogene. CDR3 length: 14 residues. The chain's CDR3 is CASSGPGQMYCDTF. DNA for the CDR3: TGTGCCAGCAGCGGGCCGGGACAGATGTATTGTGACACCTTC.

The chain is built from TRBV27 and TRBJ2-3; TRBD2 matches at 12 bases. V lost 2 bases, J lost 4 bases, and 7 bases stayed unmatched. CDR1 and CDR2 from the germline V gene are MNHEY and SMNVEV (reference sequence). This CDR3 has 17 residues. The CDR3 sequence is CASSLRLAGGPADTQYF. CDR3 sequence (DNA): TGTGCCAGCAGTTTACGCCTAGCGGGGGGGCCGGCAGATACGCAGTATTTT.